The 30 T cell receptor beta chains listed next were all sequenced from one sample in a study of glioma-infiltrating T cells. Using RNA template, CDR3s of TCR alpha and beta were amplified with iRepertoire arm-PCR. TCRdb recomputed calls from the multiplex PCR reads with MiXCR, one row per CDR3 protein. The sample yields about 210,000 distinct CDR3 sequences, 32% seen once. Sample: glioma tissue, nonneoplastic brain tissue, or PBMCs (not recorded which). These receptors all stem from a human donor with low-grade glioma or glioblastoma, undergoing nonglioma brain surgery, or in good health (not recorded which).

This clonotype was detected ten times or more. This chain connects TRBV28 to TRBJ2-7; maybe TRBD1 (5 bases). CDR1 and CDR2 (germline): MDHEN, SYDVKM. This CDR3 spans 13 amino acids. Trimming stripped 8 bases from V and 3 bases from J, with 14 bases between. The CDR3 DNA reads TGTGCCAGCCAAGGACAACCTCTCTACGAGCAGTACTTC. Its translation is CASQGQPLYEQYF.

The sample holds one count of this clonotype. J is TRBJ1-4 and V is TRBV3-1; no reliable D call. The CDR3 totals 14 residues. Germline loops: CDR1 LGHDT, CDR2 YNNKEL (reference sequence). Trimming removed 1 base at V and 4 bases at J, with 7 bases between. CDR3 residues: CASSQGRGNEKLFF. The DNA for the CDR3 is TGTGCCAGCAGCCAAGGACGGGGTAATGAAAAACTGTTTTTT.

This clonotype has a count of ten or more. In nucleotides, the CDR3 is TGTGCCAGCAGCCCCAGGGTAGTCGGCAATCAGCCCCAGCATTTT. The encoded protein is CASSPRVVGNQPQHF. J is TRBJ1-5 and V is TRBV7-9; D may be TRBD1 (5 bases). The CDR3 runs to 15 residues. CDR1 and CDR2 from the germline V gene are SEHNR and FQNEAQ (reference sequence). The V end was cut by 5 bases, the J end by 2 bases, with 13 bases between.

This clonotype has only a few counts. This chain uses TRBV3-1 with TRBJ2-1; 7 nucleotides match TRBD1. With 0 bases clipped from V and 8 bases from J, the junction kept 7 bases outside the gene matches. The CDR3 spans 15 residues. The germline V gene has CDR1 LGHDT and CDR2 YNNKEL (reference sequence). The CDR3 DNA sequence: TGTGCCAGCAGCCAAGATCCGACAGGGCGGCATGAGCAGTTCTTC. It codes for CASSQDPTGRHEQFF.

The chain combines TRBV29-1 with TRBJ2-5; 7 bases line up with TRBD2. V lost 1 base and J lost 9; bases outside the gene matches: 5. The germline gives CDR1 SQVTM, CDR2 ANQGSEA. The CDR3 totals 12 residues. The CDR3 sequence: CSVEAGEGAQYF. CDR3 in DNA: TGCAGCGTTGAAGCGGGGGAGGGCGCCCAGTACTTC.

The sample holds one count of this clonotype. One end of the junction is discordant with germline, which a read error may explain. CDR3 amino acids: CASTSTGGMVYEEYF. As DNA, the CDR3 is TGTGCCAGCACATCTACAGGGGGCATGGTCTACGAGGAGTACTTC. V is TRBV27 and J is TRBJ2-7; 9 positions agree with TRBD1. CDR3 length equals 15 residues. Germline lookup yields CDR1 MNHEY and CDR2 SMNVEV (reference sequence).

The chain joins TRBV10-3 to TRBJ2-3; weak D call: TRBD1 (6 bases). Germline V gene data show CDR1 as ENHRY and CDR2 as SYGVKD. Trimming removed 2 bases from V and 2 bases from J, with 11 bases in between. The CDR3 extends over 15 amino acids. The CDR3 DNA sequence: TGTGCCATCAGTGAGATACAGGGAATCACAGATACGCAGTATTTT. Its protein product is CAISEIQGITDTQYF.

V usage is TRBV19 and J usage is TRBJ1-1; no firm D call. The germline V gene encodes CDR1 LNHDA and CDR2 SQIVND (reference sequence). The CDR3 consists of 15 residues. V shed 0 bases and J shed 4 bases, with 12 bases lying between them. The CDR3 sequence is CASSIDRRWATEAFF. CDR3 nucleotides: TGTGCCAGTAGTATAGATCGGCGGTGGGCCACTGAAGCTTTCTTT.

V is TRBV11-2 and J is TRBJ1-3; D not resolved. CDR3 length: 19 residues. The V gene's germline CDR1 is SGHAT and CDR2 FQNNGV. V was clipped by 5 bases and J by 0 bases, with 23 bases between them. DNA of the CDR3: TGTGCCAGCAGCCTCCGGGTACTCGACGCACTAAGCTCTGGAAACACCATATATTTT. It encodes CASSLRVLDALSSGNTIYF.

This clonotype has just a few counts. This chain connects TRBV19 to TRBJ2-7; weak D call: TRBD2 (5 bases). Germline loops: CDR1 LNHDA, CDR2 SQIVND (reference sequence). The V end was cut by 1 base, the J end by 6 bases, with 10 bases between. The CDR3 sequence is 13 residues long. DNA for the CDR3: TGTGCCAGTAGTATAGGAGGTCGGGGCGAGCAGTACTTC. It encodes CASSIGGRGEQYF. Combining the CDR3 with reference TRBV19 and TRBJ2-7 gives the whole variable domain DGGITQSPKYLFRKEGQNVTLSCEQNLNHDAMYWYRQDPGQGLRLIYYSQIVNDFQKGDIAEGYSVSREKKESFPLTVTSAQKNPTAFYLCASSIGGRGEQYFGPGTRLTVT.

Only a few counts were recorded for this clonotype. V and J are TRBV19 and TRBJ2-6; D remains ambiguous. Germline V gene sequence: CDR1 LNHDA, CDR2 SQIVND (reference sequence). This CDR3 has 15 residues. V lost 3 bases to trimming and J lost 4 bases, with 10 bases between them. CDR3 coding DNA: TGTGCCAGTAGTATTCGGGCGCCGGGGGCCAACGTCCTGACTTTC. It yields the protein CASSIRAPGANVLTF.

Details on this clonotype: Since a much larger clone is just one base distant, this may be a read error. The chain employs TRBV6-1 and TRBJ2-7; 11 nucleotides agree with TRBD2. V gave up 5 bases and J gave up 5 bases; unmatched junction bases: 20. Germline V gene data show CDR1 as MNHNS and CDR2 as SASEGT. The CDR3 runs to 19 residues. CDR3 DNA sequence: TGTGCCAGCAGTTCGCCGGGACACCCAGGGACTAGCGGTTACCACGAGCAGTACTTC. Amino acids: CASSSPGHPGTSGYHEQYF.

This clonotype was picked up many times. This chain uses TRBV28 with TRBJ2-2, with TRBD2 matching over 12 bases. This CDR3 comprises 16 residues. V lost 6 bases and J lost 6; bases outside the gene matches: 8. Germline CDR1 reads MDHEN; CDR2 reads SYDVKM. The chain's CDR3 is CASRGSSGRGAGELFF. In DNA form, the CDR3 reads TGTGCCAGCAGGGGGTCTAGCGGGAGGGGAGCCGGGGAGCTGTTTTTT.

This clonotype was detected many times. The chain links TRBV6-1 to TRBJ1-2; D is undetermined. Germline lookup yields CDR1 MNHNS and CDR2 SASEGT. There are 14 residues in the CDR3. Trimming left V 7 bases short and J 2 bases short, with 14 bases between. The CDR3 spells CASTEPHNNYGYTF. CDR3 bases: TGTGCCAGCACCGAGCCCCATAACAACTATGGCTACACCTTC.

On this clonotype: The junction differs from germline at one of its ends, possibly a read error. The chain has TRBV19 and TRBJ2-7; D may be TRBD2 (6 bases). This CDR3 contains 15 residues. Germline assignment: CDR1 LNHDA and CDR2 SQIVND (reference sequence). Written as DNA, the CDR3 is TGTGCCAGTAGTATAGACGGGAGAAGAGGTTACGAGGAGTACTTC. Translated, it gives CASSIDGRRGYEEYF. Full variable domain (remainder filled in from reference TRBV19 and TRBJ2-7): DGGITQSPKYLFRKEGQNVTLSCEQNLNHDAMYWYRQDPGQGLRLIYYSQIVNDFQKGDIAEGYSVSREKKESFPLTVTSAQKNPTAFYLCASSIDGRRGYEEYFGPGTRLTVT.

The rearrangement uses TRBV12-3 or TRBV12-4 and TRBJ2-2, with TRBD1 matching over 7 bases. J was trimmed by 3 bases and V by 5 bases; bases with no gene match: 6. The CDR3 sequence is 15 residues long. CDR3 DNA sequence: TGTGCCAGCAGTCGCAGACAGGGTGACACCGGGGAGCTGTTTTTT. It specifies CASSRRQGDTGELFF.

With respect to this clonotype: A clone one base away is much larger, so this may be a read error. The V and J genes are TRBV5-1 and TRBJ1-1, with D possibly matching TRBD1 (5 bases). The germline V gene has CDR1 SGHRS and CDR2 YFSETQ. Deletions cut 7 bases from V and 6 bases from J, with 22 bases between. The CDR3 contains 15 residues. The CDR3 reads CASGPGYNQFAEAFF. CDR3 in DNA: TGCGCCAGCGGCCCAGGGTACAATCAGTTCGCTGAAGCTTTCTTT.

This clonotype was seen only a few times. The chain has TRBV29-1 and TRBJ2-7; tentatively, D is TRBD2 (6 bases). The CDR3 has 15 amino acids. Germline V gene data show CDR1 as SQVTM and CDR2 as ANQGSEA. The V and J ends lost 4 bases and 5 bases respectively, with 21 bases between them. The CDR3 DNA follows: TGCAGCGTTGGGGGTCTGGGCGGGATCGTCGACGAGCAGTACTTC. Its translation: CSVGGLGGIVDEQYF.

The chain recombines TRBV19 with TRBJ1-3; D is unclear. Trimming pared 4 bases from V and 1 base from J, leaving 11 bases between. The CDR3 is 15 residues long. Per germline, CDR1 LNHDA and CDR2 SQIVND (reference sequence). The CDR3 sequence is CASSKERGSGNTIYF. In DNA form, the CDR3 reads TGTGCCAGTAGTAAAGAACGGGGATCTGGAAACACCATATATTTT.

Many counts were recorded for this clonotype. This chain uses TRBV28 with TRBJ1-2; TRBD1 agrees at 9 bases. The CDR3 runs 14 residues. Trimming took 6 bases from V and 6 from J; bases not matched to a gene: 8. Germline V gene sequence: CDR1 MDHEN, CDR2 SYDVKM. CDR3 protein: CASRPGQGMDGYTF. The CDR3 DNA reads as TGTGCCAGCAGACCCGGACAGGGGATGGATGGCTACACCTTC.

For this clonotype: A much bigger clone sits one base away, suggesting this may be a read error. The chain carries TRBV7-9 and TRBJ2-1; D remains ambiguous. From germline, CDR1 is SEHNR and CDR2 FQNEAQ (reference sequence). The CDR3 covers 14 residues. CDR3 amino acids: CASSLVTSYNEQSF. CDR3 coding DNA: TGTGCCAGCAGCTTAGTAACCAGTTACAATGAGCAGTCCTTC.

Many counts were recorded for this clonotype. CDR3 nucleotide sequence: TGTGCCAGCACCCCCGGGACAACCTACGAGCAGTACTTC. Its translation: CASTPGTTYEQYF. The chain has TRBV6-2 or TRBV6-3 and TRBJ2-7; tentatively, D is TRBD1 (6 bases). V gave up 7 bases and J gave up 2 bases, with 12 bases separating them. The CDR3 sequence is 13 residues long. The germline gives CDR1 MNHEY, CDR2 SVGEGT.

This clonotype showed up many times. The V and J genes are TRBV28 and TRBJ1-2, with 7 bases aligning to TRBD1. Germline V lookup: CDR1 MDHEN, CDR2 SYDVKM. J was trimmed by 2 bases and V by 6 bases; bases with no gene match: 6. The CDR3 loop spans 14 amino acids. CDR3 loop: CASRPTGINYGYTF. The CDR3 coding sequence is TGTGCCAGCAGACCGACAGGGATCAACTATGGCTACACCTTC.

This clonotype was picked up many times. The chain uses TRBV28 and TRBJ2-1; D call uncertain. The CDR3 is made up of 12 amino acids. The V and J ends lost 3 bases and 4 bases respectively, with 4 bases between them. Germline V gives CDR1 MDHEN, CDR2 SYDVKM. The CDR3 region is CASSFLYNEQFF. CDR3 in DNA: TGTGCCAGCAGTTTTCTATACAATGAGCAGTTCTTC.

This clonotype was found a few times. One end of the junction varies from germline; a read error may be responsible. CDR3 coding DNA: TGTTCCAGCCAAGCGGGATCGGGGACAGATACGCAGTATTTT. It codes for CSSQAGSGTDTQYF. V usage is TRBV7-6 and J usage is TRBJ2-3; 7 bases fit TRBD2. The CDR3 contains 14 residues. Germline loops: CDR1 SGHVS, CDR2 FNYEAQ. The complete variable domain, with remaining parts taken from reference TRBV7-6 and TRBJ2-3, reads GAGVSQSPRYKVTKRGQDVALRCDPISGHVSLYWYRQALGQGPEFLTYFNYEAQQDKSGLPNDRFSAERPEGSISTLTIQRTEQRDSAMYRCSSQAGSGTDTQYFGPGTRLTVL.

With respect to this clonotype: The missing conserved phenylalanine or tryptophan at the end of this CDR3 makes a read error likely. The chain carries TRBV4-1 and TRBJ2-1, with 13 bases that match TRBD2. CDR1 is MGHRA, CDR2 YSYEKL, per germline. The CDR3 sequence is 18 residues long. V gave up 3 bases and J gave up 8 bases; unmatched junction bases: 13. CDR3 nucleotides: TGCGCCAGCAGCCATCGGACTAGCGGGAGTAGGTTCTTGGATGAGCAGTTCTTA. Its translation is CASSHRTSGSRFLDEQFL.

V and J are TRBV5-4 and TRBJ2-1, with 8 bases identical to TRBD2. Germline trimming cut 0 bases from V and 6 bases from J; bases unmatched to any gene: 8. CDR1 and CDR2 (germline): SGHNT, YYREEE (reference sequence). The CDR3 totals 16 residues. The CDR3 reads CASSLESAGDSNEQFF. The CDR3 coding sequence is TGTGCCAGCAGCTTGGAATCAGCGGGAGATAGCAATGAGCAGTTCTTC. Based on the CDR3 plus reference TRBV5-4 and TRBJ2-1, the full variable domain is ETGVTQSPTHLIKTRGQQVTLRCSSQSGHNTVSWYQQALGQGPQFIFQYYREEENGRGNFPPRFSGLQFPNYSSELNVNALELDDSALYLCASSLESAGDSNEQFFGPGTRLTVL.

This clonotype was seen repeatedly, ten times or more. The junction and the germline gene differ at one end; a read error may be behind it. The J gene is TRBJ2-1, the V gene TRBV4-2; TRBD2 matches at 10 bases. Germline V gene data show CDR1 as LGHNA and CDR2 as YNFKEQ. The CDR3 has 12 residues. CDR3 loop: CASSQAGEGLAF. DNA of the CDR3: TGTGCCAGCAGCCAAGCGGGTGAGGGACTAGCGTTC.

Regarding this clonotype: At one end, the junction sequence differs from germline, possibly due to a read error. The gene calls are TRBV7-9 and TRBJ1-1; D is unresolved. This CDR3 is 15 amino acids long. The germline V gene has CDR1 SEHNR and CDR2 FQNEAQ (reference sequence). In DNA form, the CDR3 reads TGTACCAGCAGCGTTCATGGGGATGTGGACACTGAAGCTTTCTTT. Amino acids: CTSSVHGDVDTEAFF.

This clonotype showed up many times. The rearrangement links TRBV10-3 to TRBJ2-3; the match to TRBD1 covers 7 bases. The germline gives CDR1 ENHRY, CDR2 SYGVKD. V lost 3 bases and J lost 6; bases outside the gene matches: 3. CDR3 length: 13 residues. The CDR3 spells CAISDRGRDTQYF. In nucleotides, the CDR3 is TGTGCCATCAGTGATAGGGGGCGGGATACGCAGTATTTT.